The entry below gives a single T cell receptor beta chain sequence along with its context. Its matching antigen is unknown. The sample is drawn from a study of cytomegalovirus exposure and HLA in healthy donors. General study findings and limits: As confirmed in vitro, a few CMV-associated chains were specific for CMV antigens. Cytomegalovirus status was reportedly diagnosed by the classifier with high sensitivity and specificity. Accurate HLA-A and HLA-B prediction from TCR beta sequences was reported for most subjects.

Primers: 60 Vbeta forward and 13 Jbeta reverse. Profiling relied on immunoSEQ multiplex PCR, and the TCRdb table lists in-frame clones only, not all of them. The repertoire includes fewer than 250,000 clones, about 83% of them detected once, and about 10% sits in the top ten. Source material: PBMCs. The sequence derives from a woman between 45 and 65 years old in good health and CMV-seropositive.

The CDR3 DNA is TGTGCCAGCAACCTACCCATCGAAAGTGAAAAACTGTTTTTT. It translates to CASNLPIESEKLFF. The chain is built from TRBV2 and TRBJ1-4; D is unclear. The CDR3 contains 14 residues. The V gene's germline CDR1 is SNHLY and CDR2 FYNNEI. V lost 7 bases to trimming and J lost 7 bases, with 16 bases between them.